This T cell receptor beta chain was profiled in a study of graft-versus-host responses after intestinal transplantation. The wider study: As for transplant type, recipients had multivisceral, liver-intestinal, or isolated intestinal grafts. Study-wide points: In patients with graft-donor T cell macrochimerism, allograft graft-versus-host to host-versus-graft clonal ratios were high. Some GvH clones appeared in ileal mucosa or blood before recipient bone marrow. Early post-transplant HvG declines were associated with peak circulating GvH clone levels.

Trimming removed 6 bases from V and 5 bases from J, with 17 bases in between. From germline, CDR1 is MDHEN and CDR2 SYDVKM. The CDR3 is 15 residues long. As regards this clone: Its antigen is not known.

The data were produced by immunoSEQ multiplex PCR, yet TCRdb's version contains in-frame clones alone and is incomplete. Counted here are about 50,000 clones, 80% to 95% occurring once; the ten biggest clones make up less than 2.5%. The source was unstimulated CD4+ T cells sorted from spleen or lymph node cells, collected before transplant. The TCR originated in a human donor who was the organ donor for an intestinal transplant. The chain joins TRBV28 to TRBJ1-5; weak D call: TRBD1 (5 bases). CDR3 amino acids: CASSPGTLGDQPQHF. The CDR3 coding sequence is TGTGCCAGCAGCCCCGGGACCCTTGGGGATCAGCCCCAGCATTTT.